This T cell receptor beta chain was identified during a study of human T cells and chemical hapten exposure. Study as a whole: Diphenylcyclopropenone doses were given weekly to the scalps of patients across the approximately 22-week study. Study-wide results and caveats: Having alopecia, donors may respond immunologically unlike healthy people.

This clonotype has a count of ten or more. The antigen remains unidentified. Using its own MiXCR run on the RACE reads, TCRdb lists one record per CDR3 protein. The data show about 120,000 distinct CDR3 sequences, around 15% seen once. Time point in this sample: patch test 1, 2 weeks after DPC sensitization. Treatment indicated: therapeutic diphenylcyclopropenone sensitization with weekly scalp DPC. With V trimmed by 5 bases and J by 1 base, 5 bases remained unmatched. The CDR3 has 15 residues. Germline CDR1 reads SEHNR; CDR2 reads FQNEAQ (reference sequence). V and J are TRBV7-9 and TRBJ2-1; 7 bases are shared with TRBD1. The sample in question was whole blood, obtained in connection with sensitization to the hapten diphenylcyclopropenone (DPC). The sequence was obtained from a man between 18 and 35 years old with alopecia areata. Some clones in this sample may be carry-over from other donors' samples. Here the CDR3 DNA reads TGTGCCAGCAGCCCGACAGGGCGGTCCTACAATGAGCAGTTCTTC. Translating it yields CASSPTGRSYNEQFF.